These T cell receptor beta chains were read from a single sample in a study of radiotherapy plus CTLA-4 blockade in lung cancer. Clones were sequenced by immunoSEQ multiplex PCR, and TCRdb holds only the in-frame ones, with some missing. This table holds about 73,000 clones, around nine tenths found once. Sequenced here: peripheral blood, sampled from a patient treated with radiotherapy plus ipilimumab. The receptors were gathered from a human donor with non-small cell lung cancer that progressed on radiotherapy plus ipilimumab. The CDR3 runs from the conserved cysteine through the conserved F or W. Fields, in order: clone size, V gene, J gene, D gene, CDR3 protein, CDR3 DNA. D genes are given only for firm matches. Clone size is stated in some rows and not others, as once, few, many or a class when expanded.

-,TRBV2,TRBJ1-3,-,CASSDRVTGNTIYF,TGTGCCAGCAGTGACAGGGTGACGGGAAACACCATATATTTT
once,TRBV28,TRBJ1-5,TRBD1,CASSPTGVDQPQHF,TGTGCCAGCAGCCCCACAGGGGTGGATCAGCCCCAGCATTTT
-,TRBV7-6,TRBJ2-3,-,CASSLAGERTDTQYF,TGTGCCAGCAGCTTAGCGGGAGAGCGAACAGATACGCAGTATTTT
-,TRBV4-1,TRBJ1-5,TRBD1,CASSSTLVQGGNQPQHF,TGCGCCAGCAGCTCAACATTGGTACAGGGGGGCAATCAGCCCCAGCATTTT
few,TRBV6-5,TRBJ1-3,-,CASSQTGLGNTIYF,TGTGCCAGCAGTCAAACAGGGCTCGGAAACACCATATATTTT
-,TRBV5-1,TRBJ2-2,-,CASSLESATNTGELFF,TGCGCCAGCAGCTTGGAGTCAGCCACGAACACCGGGGAGCTGTTTTTT
once,TRBV15,TRBJ2-2,-,CATSRDVGELFF,TGTGCCACCAGCAGAGATGTAGGGGAGCTGTTTTTT
-,TRBV19,TRBJ2-5,TRBD1,CASSHPGQHKETQYF,TGTGCCAGTAGCCATCCGGGACAGCACAAAGAGACCCAGTACTTC
once,TRBV29-1,TRBJ2-2,TRBD1,CSVPRTGTGELFF,TGCAGCGTCCCTCGGACAGGGACCGGGGAGCTGTTTTTT
-,TRBV11-2,TRBJ2-7,TRBD1,CASSSGTGSEQYF,TGTGCCAGCAGTTCGGGGACAGGGTCCGAGCAGTACTTC
once,TRBV13,TRBJ1-2,-,CASSLFGTDYGYTF,TGTGCCAGCAGCTTATTTGGAACAGACTATGGCTACACCTTC
-,TRBV28,TRBJ1-2,TRBD1,CATTRQGAGYTF,TGTGCCACCACACGACAGGGGGCTGGCTACACCTTC
-,TRBV18,TRBJ1-4,TRBD1,CASSPGTVNEKLFF,TGTGCCAGCTCACCAGGGACAGTTAATGAAAAACTGTTTTTT
-,TRBV2,TRBJ1-3,-,CASGGRSSGNTIYF,TGTGCCAGCGGGGGCAGGAGCTCTGGAAACACCATATATTTT
-,TRBV4-2,TRBJ2-3,TRBD2,CASSQEAGRSADTQYF,TGTGCCAGCAGCCAAGAAGCCGGGAGGTCAGCAGATACGCAGTATTTT
-,TRBV5-1,TRBJ2-3,TRBD2,CASSFGAPGGSPDTQYF,TGCGCCAGCAGCTTTGGGGCACCGGGAGGGTCACCAGATACGCAGTATTTT
-,TRBV6-5,TRBJ1-2,-,CASSYSPRGGYGYTF,TGTGCCAGCAGTTACTCCCCGCGGGGGGGCTATGGCTACACCTTC
-,TRBV18,TRBJ2-5,-,CASSPYRVAETQYF,TGTGCCAGCTCACCGTACAGGGTGGCCGAGACCCAGTACTTC
-,TRBV10-3,TRBJ2-1,TRBD2,CAISLTSGYNEQFF,TGTGCCATCAGTTTGACTAGCGGATACAATGAGCAGTTCTTC
-,TRBV2,TRBJ2-1,-,CASKERPLKNNEQFF,TGTGCCAGCAAGGAGCGCCCCCTGAAGAACAATGAGCAGTTCTTC
-,TRBV5-1,TRBJ2-2,-,CASSLNTGELFF,TGCGCCAGCAGCTTAAACACCGGGGAGCTGTTTTTT
-,TRBV7-9,TRBJ2-5,-,CASSLPVGETQYF,TGTGCCAGCAGCTTACCGGTGGGAGAGACCCAGTACTTC
-,TRBV2,TRBJ1-2,-,CASSFRDYGYTF,TGTGCCAGCAGTTTCAGGGACTATGGCTACACCTTC
-,TRBV29-1,TRBJ2-1,TRBD1,CSVGQGGNEQFF,TGCAGCGTCGGACAGGGAGGCAATGAGCAGTTCTTC
-,TRBV6-5,TRBJ1-2,-,CASSPGGGTNYGYTF,TGTGCCAGCAGCCCCGGGGGGGGGACTAACTATGGCTACACCTTC
-,TRBV2,TRBJ2-2,TRBD2,CASSAFGGLANTGELFF,TGTGCCAGCAGTGCGTTCGGGGGACTAGCTAACACCGGGGAGCTGTTTTTT
-,TRBV4-1,TRBJ2-5,-,CASSQGLGAGETQYF,TGCGCCAGCAGCCAAGGTCTAGGGGCTGGGGAGACCCAGTACTTC
-,TRBV7-6,TRBJ2-1,TRBD2,CASSLTAGNSEQFF,TGTGCCAGCAGCTTAACAGCGGGAAACAGCGAGCAGTTCTTC
-,TRBV19,TRBJ1-5,-,CASRSTPYSNQPQHF,TGTGCCAGTCGCTCCACCCCGTATAGCAATCAGCCCCAGCATTTT